A single sample is the source of the 25 T cell receptor beta chains below, sequenced in a study of blood T cell repertoires in COVID-19. Only in-frame clones appear in the TCRdb table, and some are missing; sequencing was by immunoSEQ multiplex PCR. The sample has 90,000 to 120,000 clones, 84% seen once. Sequenced sample: peripheral blood. The receptors shown here come from a human donor in a cohort sampled during active COVID-19.

This clone turned up a few times. DNA of the CDR3: TGTGCCAGCAGCTTGACTAGCGGCTCCTACAATGAGCAGTTCTTC. This encodes CASSLTSGSYNEQFF. V gene TRBV4-2 combines with J gene TRBJ2-1; 9 bases agree with TRBD2. The CDR3 has 15 amino acids. Per the germline V gene, CDR1 is LGHNA and CDR2 is YNFKEQ. Trimming cost V 5 bases and J 0 bases; bases outside gene matches: 2.

There are a few counts of this clone. The chain couples TRBV7-6 to TRBJ2-2; 8 bases are shared with TRBD2. The germline CDR1 and CDR2 sequences are SGHVS and FNYEAQ. CDR3 length: 15 residues. Unmatched junction bases numbered 8, after V lost 5 bases and J lost 6 bases. In nucleotides, the CDR3 is TGTGCCAGCAGCACCCAGCGGGAGTGGGCCGGGGAGCTGTTTTTT. Its protein product is CASSTQREWAGELFF.

This clone has just one count. The rearrangement uses TRBV11-2 and TRBJ2-7; TRBD1 is a possible D gene (6 bases). The V end lost 4 bases, the J end lost 3 bases, and 10 bases lay between the germline ends. The CDR3 is 13 amino acids. The germline gives CDR1 SGHAT, CDR2 FQNNGV. The CDR3 protein is CASSSGQFYEQYV. CDR3 nucleotides: TGTGCCAGCAGCTCTGGACAGTTCTACGAGCAGTACGTC.

The chain uses TRBV9 and TRBJ1-2; TRBD1 aligns across 8 bases. The trim removed 3 bases at V and 6 bases at J, leaving 7 bases unmatched. The CDR3 totals 14 residues. The germline V gene has CDR1 SGDLS and CDR2 YYNGEE. This CDR3 reads CASSAPTGQDGYTF. CDR3 bases: TGTGCCAGCAGCGCTCCTACGGGACAGGATGGCTACACCTTC.

The V gene is TRBV6-6, the J gene TRBJ2-1, with 9 bases identical to TRBD2. This CDR3 is 16 amino acids long. V shed 6 bases, J shed 0 bases, and the junction held 6 bases outside the gene matches. Per the germline V gene, CDR1 is MNHNY and CDR2 is SVGAGI (reference sequence). The CDR3: CASRPSGASSYNEQFF. DNA of the CDR3: TGTGCCAGCAGACCTAGCGGGGCAAGCTCCTACAATGAGCAGTTCTTC.

This chain uses TRBV12-3 or TRBV12-4 with TRBJ2-3; D is unclear. The V end lost 1 base, the J end lost 5 bases, and 4 bases lay between the germline ends. There are 12 residues in the CDR3. Written as DNA, the CDR3 is TGTGCCAGCAGTTTAGGGCTAGATACGCAGTATTTT. Amino acids: CASSLGLDTQYF.

V is TRBV7-6 and J is TRBJ1-1, with D perhaps matching TRBD1 (6 bases). Germline assignment: CDR1 SGHVS and CDR2 FNYEAQ. V lost 1 base and J lost 1, with 10 bases in between. The CDR3 loop spans 15 amino acids. The DNA for the CDR3 is TGTGCCAGCAGCTTAGGGCCACAGGGGAACACTGAAGCTTTCTTT. Translating it yields CASSLGPQGNTEAFF.

The chain couples TRBV5-1 to TRBJ2-3; 11 nucleotides align to TRBD2. The CDR3 contains 15 residues. V shed 5 bases and J 3 bases; nucleotides not matched to a gene: 5. Germline assignment: CDR1 SGHRS and CDR2 YFSETQ. CDR3 coding DNA: TGCGCCAGCAGGATTCTAGCGGGAGGAACAGATACGCAGTATTTT. Translation: CASRILAGGTDTQYF.

This chain links TRBV7-9 with TRBJ2-5, with 9 positions matching TRBD1. CDR1 SEHNR and CDR2 FQNEAQ come from the germline V gene (reference sequence). The V and J ends lost 4 bases and 1 base, in that order; junction bases with no gene match: 1. CDR3 length: 14 amino acids. CDR3 loop: CASSWDRAQETQYF. CDR3 bases: TGTGCCAGCAGCTGGGACAGGGCCCAAGAGACCCAGTACTTC.

As DNA, the CDR3 is TGTGCCAGCTCCGCCCAACCGAGCAGCGGCAATGAGCAGTTCTTC. It yields the protein CASSAQPSSGNEQFF. The gene calls are TRBV18 and TRBJ2-1, with a tentative D call TRBD2 (5 bases). V was clipped by 6 bases and J by 6 bases, with 18 bases between them. The CDR3 consists of 15 residues. Germline CDR1 KGHSH, CDR2 LQKENI.

This chain connects TRBV2 to TRBJ2-1; 14 nucleotides align to TRBD2. The CDR3 covers 17 residues. The V gene end was trimmed by 0 bases and the J gene end by 7 bases; junction bases not matched to a gene: 5. Germline V gene sequence: CDR1 SNHLY, CDR2 FYNNEI. As DNA, the CDR3 is TGTGCCAGCAGTGAAGCGCTCGGGACTAGCGGGAGTAATGAGCAGTTCTTC. It encodes CASSEALGTSGSNEQFF.

This chain joins TRBV27 and TRBJ2-1; a weak D match, TRBD2 (6 bases). V was trimmed by 6 bases and J by 4 bases, leaving 16 bases between them. CDR1 is MNHEY, CDR2 SMNVEV, per germline (reference sequence). The CDR3 length is 15 residues. CDR3 DNA: TGTGCCAGCAGCCCGTCTGGGGGAGGATACAATGAGCAGTTCTTC. This codes for CASSPSGGGYNEQFF.

The V and J genes are TRBV9 and TRBJ2-7; D perhaps matches TRBD2 (5 bases). Germline CDR1 SGDLS, CDR2 YYNGEE. V was cut by 3 bases and J by 4 bases, with 11 bases left in between. The length of the CDR3 is 13 residues. Here the CDR3 DNA reads TGTGCCAGCAGCGCCCTAGGAGGTTACGAGCAGTACTTC. This encodes CASSALGGYEQYF.

V is TRBV7-3 and J is TRBJ2-2; TRBD1 aligns across 7 bases. This CDR3 spans 14 amino acids. The V gene's germline CDR1 is SGHTA and CDR2 FQGTGA. J lost 4 bases, V lost 6 bases, and 5 bases had no gene match. CDR3 residues: CASSPQGPTGELFF. DNA for the CDR3: TGTGCCAGCAGTCCACAGGGGCCCACCGGGGAGCTGTTTTTT.

The chain carries TRBV18 and TRBJ2-3, with D perhaps TRBD2 (6 bases). Between the trimmed V and J ends, which lost 3 bases and 3 bases, there was a span of 7 bases. The CDR3 extends over 13 amino acids. Germline V gene lookup returns CDR1 KGHSH and CDR2 LQKENI. The CDR3 nucleotides are TGTGCCAGCTCACCCGGGGGTACAGATACGCAGTATTTT. Amino acid sequence: CASSPGGTDTQYF.

The V and J genes are TRBV10-3 and TRBJ1-1, with no clear D. The V and J ends lost 3 bases and 1 base respectively, with 6 bases between them. CDR3 size: 13 residues. Germline V lookup: CDR1 ENHRY, CDR2 SYGVKD. The CDR3 sequence: CAISDGRNTEAFF. In DNA form, the CDR3 reads TGTGCCATCAGTGATGGCAGGAACACTGAAGCTTTCTTT.

In DNA form, the CDR3 reads TGTGCCAGCAGCGGTCGACAGGGGGCGCAAGAAAAACTGTTTTTT. Translating gives CASSGRQGAQEKLFF. The V call is TRBV7-2, the J call TRBJ1-4; 10 bases align to TRBD1. Germline CDR1 reads SGHTA; CDR2 reads FQGNSA. After removal of 5 bases from V and 8 bases from J, the junction contained 8 bases not matched to a gene. This CDR3 contains 15 residues.

The genes are TRBV5-4 and TRBJ2-3; TRBD2 agrees at 9 bases. CDR3 length: 16 amino acids. V lost 4 bases, J lost 0 bases, and 6 bases stayed unmatched. Germline V gene sequence: CDR1 SGHNT, CDR2 YYREEE (reference sequence). The DNA of the CDR3 is TGTGCCAGCAGCCCGACTAGCGGATCTAGCACAGATACGCAGTATTTT. As protein: CASSPTSGSSTDTQYF.

This chain connects TRBV7-8 to TRBJ1-1; 7 bases are shared with TRBD1. CDR3 size: 15 residues. V gave up 1 base and J gave up 6 bases; unmatched junction bases: 8. Looked up from germline, CDR1 is SGHVS and CDR2 is FQNEAQ. The CDR3, as DNA: TGTGCCAGCAGCTTAGTACAGGGGATTTGGGCTGAAGCTTTCTTT. The encoded protein is CASSLVQGIWAEAFF.

The chain employs TRBV5-6 and TRBJ1-2; no clear D gene. The V end was cut by 2 bases, the J end by 4 bases, with 9 bases between. Germline V lookup: CDR1 SGHDT, CDR2 YYEEEE. The CDR3 length is 13 residues. CDR3 loop: CASSFGEGYGYTF. DNA for the CDR3: TGTGCCAGCAGCTTCGGTGAGGGCTATGGCTACACCTTC.

V and J are TRBV18 and TRBJ2-4; TRBD1 matches 9 bases. The CDR3 extends over 15 amino acids. Unmatched junction bases numbered 8, after V lost 5 bases and J lost 6 bases. CDR1 and CDR2 (germline): KGHSH, LQKENI. This CDR3 is CASSSARDRVNIQYF. The CDR3 DNA is TGTGCCAGCTCATCCGCCCGGGACAGGGTAAACATTCAGTACTTC.

The chain is built from TRBV27 and TRBJ1-6; no reliable D call. Trimming took 1 base from V and 9 from J, leaving 7 bases between them. This CDR3 comprises 13 residues. The V gene's germline CDR1 is MNHEY and CDR2 SMNVEV (reference sequence). As DNA, the CDR3 is TGTGCCAGCAGTTTATGGAGCTCTTCACCCCTCCACTTT. Translating it yields CASSLWSSSPLHF.

The V gene is TRBV5-8, the J gene TRBJ2-1, with D unresolved. This CDR3 spans 16 amino acids. The germline V and J ends were trimmed by 6 bases and 2 bases, with 18 bases remaining between them. Germline CDR1 SGHTS, CDR2 YDEGEE. The CDR3: CASIPGNPGTYNEQFF. CDR3 sequence (DNA): TGTGCCAGCATTCCAGGCAACCCAGGAACCTACAATGAGCAGTTCTTC.

The V call is TRBV7-3, the J call TRBJ2-6; D may be TRBD1 (6 bases). CDR3 length: 18 residues. Looked up from germline, CDR1 is SGHTA and CDR2 is FQGTGA. V gave up 1 base and J gave up 0 bases, with 13 bases separating them. CDR3: CASSLMAGALSGANVLTF. The CDR3 nucleotides are TGTGCCAGCAGCTTAATGGCAGGGGCCCTCTCTGGGGCCAACGTCCTGACTTTC.

This clone was detected only a few times. This chain joins TRBV27 and TRBJ1-5; 10 nucleotides agree with TRBD1. V lost 10 bases to trimming and J lost 1 base; unmatched junction nucleotides: 7. CDR1 MNHEY and CDR2 SMNVEV come from the germline V gene (reference sequence). This CDR3 has 15 residues. The CDR3 region is CATRQGARSNQPQHF. In DNA, the CDR3 is TGTGCCACCCGACAGGGGGCTAGGAGCAATCAGCCCCAGCATTTT.